Described below is a single TCR beta chain sequence and its context. Here immunoSEQ multiplex PCR was the method, and the copy in TCRdb shows in-frame clones only, minus some. The sample includes 55,000 to 75,000 clones, approximately 83% of them seen just once. This sample's time point: after dendritic cell vaccination, including at tumor progression/relapse. Selection required adequate fresh-frozen tumor tissue plus more than two years' survival data. The source of the sample is a study of glioma-infiltrating T cells after dendritic cell vaccination. V was trimmed by 2 bases and J by 5 bases, leaving 6 bases between them. There are 12 residues in the CDR3. CDR1 MGHDK and CDR2 SYGVNS come from the germline V gene.

The receptor's source is a human donor with glioblastoma. Sequenced material: blood, taken after dendritic cell vaccination. This chain joins TRBV25-1 and TRBJ2-5; the D is unclear. CDR3 sequence reads: CASSEIAETQYF. As DNA, the CDR3 is TGTGCCAGCAGTGAAATCGCGGAGACCCAGTACTTC.